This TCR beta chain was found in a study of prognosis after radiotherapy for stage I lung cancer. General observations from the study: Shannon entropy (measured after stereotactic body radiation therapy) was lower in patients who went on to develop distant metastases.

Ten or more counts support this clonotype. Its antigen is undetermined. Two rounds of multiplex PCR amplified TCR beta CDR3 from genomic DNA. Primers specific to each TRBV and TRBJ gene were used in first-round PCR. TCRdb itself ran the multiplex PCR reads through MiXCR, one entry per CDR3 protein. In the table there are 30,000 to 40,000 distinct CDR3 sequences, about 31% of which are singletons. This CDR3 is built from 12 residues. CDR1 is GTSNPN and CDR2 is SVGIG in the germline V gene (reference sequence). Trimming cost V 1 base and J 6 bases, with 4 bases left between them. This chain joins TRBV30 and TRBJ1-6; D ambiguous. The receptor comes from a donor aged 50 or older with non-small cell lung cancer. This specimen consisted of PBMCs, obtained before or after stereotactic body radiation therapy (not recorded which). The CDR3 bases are TGTGCCTGGAGTGGCTTTAATTCACCCCTCCACTTT. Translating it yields CAWSGFNSPLHF.